These 9 T cell receptor beta chains came from one sample sequenced in a study of T-cell reconstitution after alpha-beta-depleted transplantation in children. The TCRbeta library was prepared with unique molecular identifiers. Via MiXCR, TCRdb re-called the PCR reads, giving one row per CDR3 protein. The sample contains 900,000 or so distinct CDR3 sequences, less than 20% of which appear only once. The specimen was PBMCs, mostly from graft donor cells, collected 360 days after TCRalphabeta/CD19-depleted stem cell transplant. The receptors here all came from a male patient aged 10 to 17 who had a stem cell transplant for acute lymphoblastic leukemia, so the T cells may come from the graft donor.

This clonotype has only a few counts. The rearrangement joins TRBV5-1 to TRBJ2-1; 14 positions match TRBD2. Trimming at V came to 4 bases and at J to 6 bases, leaving 6 bases not matched to a gene. This CDR3 contains 16 residues. CDR1 SGHRS and CDR2 YFSETQ come from the germline V gene. CDR3 DNA sequence: TGCGCCAGCAGCAAACAGGGACTAGCGGGAGTCAATGAGCAGTTCTTC. It yields the protein CASSKQGLAGVNEQFF.

This sequence joins TRBV5-1 and TRBJ2-7; tentatively, D is TRBD1 (6 bases). Germline V gene lookup returns CDR1 SGHRS and CDR2 YFSETQ. V gave up 0 bases and J gave up 3 bases, with 10 bases separating them. The CDR3 is made up of 14 amino acids. DNA for the CDR3: TGCGCCAGCAGCTTGGGGGGGCGGCACTACGAGCAGTACTTC. As protein: CASSLGGRHYEQYF.

J is TRBJ2-3 and V is TRBV27; D remains ambiguous. The germline V gene encodes CDR1 MNHEY and CDR2 SMNVEV (reference sequence). The V and J ends lost 9 bases and 13 bases respectively, with 23 bases between them. There are 13 residues in the CDR3. CDR3 protein: CASRKDGQPREYF. CDR3 in DNA: TGTGCCAGTCGAAAGGACGGCCAACCTAGGGAGTATTTT.

This clonotype was picked up a small number of times. V and J are TRBV21-1 and TRBJ1-2. TRBV21-1 is listed as a pseudogene. The CDR3 is 14 amino acids. As DNA, the CDR3 is TGTGCCAGCAGCCGACGTAGAGGAAAGTATGGCTACACCTTC. Encoded protein: CASSRRRGKYGYTF.

V and J are TRBV7-3 and TRBJ2-7; the D gene could be TRBD1 or TRBD2 (5 bases each). The CDR3 is 14 amino acids. V dropped 2 bases and J dropped 4 bases, with 12 bases sitting between them. CDR1 is SGHTA, CDR2 FQGTGA, per germline. The CDR3 sequence is CASSLVDWGYEQYF. In DNA, the CDR3 is TGTGCCAGCAGCTTAGTCGACTGGGGGTACGAGCAGTACTTC.

This chain uses TRBV5-1 with TRBJ2-5; TRBD2 matches 7 bases. The CDR3 has 16 residues. Per germline, CDR1 SGHRS and CDR2 YFSETQ. The ends lost 0 bases at V and 2 bases at J; junction bases unmatched: 7. The CDR3 here is CASSLVGLSGQETQYF. CDR3 DNA: TGCGCCAGCAGCTTGGTGGGACTAAGCGGTCAAGAGACCCAGTACTTC.

This clonotype was recorded once. V usage is TRBV7-9 and J usage is TRBJ2-7; D tentatively reads TRBD1 or TRBD2 (5 bases each). The CDR3 spans 14 residues. The germline V gene encodes CDR1 SEHNR and CDR2 FQNEAQ (reference sequence). Between the trimmed V and J ends, which lost 5 bases and 1 base, there was a span of 12 bases. The CDR3 here is CASSPGTTSYEQYF. CDR3 sequence (DNA): TGTGCCAGCAGCCCCGGGACGACATCCTACGAGCAGTACTTC.

The chain has TRBV5-1 and TRBJ1-5, with 11 nucleotides matching TRBD1. CDR1 and CDR2 (germline): SGHRS, YFSETQ. J was trimmed by 5 bases and V by 3 bases; bases with no gene match: 1. The CDR3 covers 14 residues. The CDR3 nucleotides are TGCGCCAGCAGCTGGACAGGGGGCGATCAGCCCCAGCATTTT. As protein: CASSWTGGDQPQHF.

The table lists this clonotype with a few counts. The chain uses TRBV27 and TRBJ2-5; TRBD2 agrees at 7 bases. With 5 bases clipped from V and 5 bases from J, the junction kept 5 bases outside the gene matches. The CDR3 runs to 13 residues. The germline gives CDR1 MNHEY, CDR2 SMNVEV (reference sequence). CDR3 sequence reads: CASSRNGGETQYF. The CDR3 region has the DNA TGTGCCAGCAGTCGTAACGGGGGGGAGACCCAGTACTTC.